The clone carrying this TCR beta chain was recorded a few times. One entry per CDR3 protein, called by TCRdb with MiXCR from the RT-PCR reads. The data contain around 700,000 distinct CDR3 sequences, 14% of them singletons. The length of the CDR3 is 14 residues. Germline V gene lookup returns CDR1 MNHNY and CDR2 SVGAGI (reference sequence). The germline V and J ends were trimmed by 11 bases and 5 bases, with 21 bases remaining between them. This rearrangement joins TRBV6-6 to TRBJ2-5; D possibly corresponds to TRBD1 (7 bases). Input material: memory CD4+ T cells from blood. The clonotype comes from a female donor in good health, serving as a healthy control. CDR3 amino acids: CASGAQGISETQYF. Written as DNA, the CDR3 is TGTGCCTCGGGGGCACAGGGGATTTCGGAGACCCAGTACTTC.